Here is one T cell receptor beta chain with its context. TCRdb's table, derived via immunoSEQ multiplex PCR, lists solely in-frame clones and lacks some. The repertoire has 50,000 to 60,000 clones, 80% to 95% of them found once; the top ten carry 0.25% to 0.3%. These data originate in a study of T cell changes during pregnancy in multiple sclerosis. The sequenced sample was CD4+ T cells from peripheral blood mononuclear cells, obtained in the second trimester of pregnancy. The sequence came from a female donor with multiple sclerosis, enrolled in a pregnancy study.

The CDR3 DNA reads TGTGCCAGTAGTCGAGACAGGCAGCGTTCCTACGAGCAGTACTTC. This sequence encodes CASSRDRQRSYEQYF. The chain has TRBV19 and TRBJ2-7, with D maybe TRBD1 (6 bases). V was clipped by 5 bases and J by 1 base, with 15 bases between them. The CDR3 runs 15 residues. CDR1 is LNHDA, CDR2 SQIVND, per germline (reference sequence).